Detailed here is one T cell receptor beta chain. These data originate in a study of shared clonotypes between healthy human individuals. Study-level background: Plates per donor: three CD4 naive, three CD4 memory, two CD8 naive, one CD8 memory.

CD45RO-negative, CCR7-positively selected cells formed the naive CD8 fraction, excluding terminally differentiated effector memory CD45RA+ cells. The V segment lost 6 bases and the J segment 4 bases; nucleotides outside the gene matches: 15. This CDR3 is built from 17 residues. Germline lookup yields CDR1 LNHDA and CDR2 SQIVND (reference sequence). An assay was performed, and its level was deep. Using immunoSEQ multiplex PCR, the repertoire was profiled, and TCRdb retains in-frame clones only, with some absent. The sample yields 2 million to 2.5 million clones, about 93% seen once. The source is a young man in good health. Some clones in this sample may be carry-over from other donors' samples. The V and J genes are TRBV19 and TRBJ1-5, with 7 nucleotides matching TRBD1. Sample: naive CD8+ T cells from PBMCs. This CDR3 reads CASSISWVSGGNQPQHF. The CDR3 region has the DNA TGTGCCAGTAGCATTTCCTGGGTGTCAGGGGGGAATCAGCCCCAGCATTTT.